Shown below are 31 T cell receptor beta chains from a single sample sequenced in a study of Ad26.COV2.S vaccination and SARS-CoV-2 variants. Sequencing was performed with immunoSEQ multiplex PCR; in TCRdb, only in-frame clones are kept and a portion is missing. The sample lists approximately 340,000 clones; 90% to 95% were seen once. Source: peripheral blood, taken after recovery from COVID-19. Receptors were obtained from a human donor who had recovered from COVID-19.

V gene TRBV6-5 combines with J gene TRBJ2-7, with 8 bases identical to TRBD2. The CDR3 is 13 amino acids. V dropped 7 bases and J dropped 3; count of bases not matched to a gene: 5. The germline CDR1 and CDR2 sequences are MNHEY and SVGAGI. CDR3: CASTSGGLYEQYF. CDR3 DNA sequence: TGTGCCAGCACCAGCGGGGGCCTCTACGAGCAGTACTTC.

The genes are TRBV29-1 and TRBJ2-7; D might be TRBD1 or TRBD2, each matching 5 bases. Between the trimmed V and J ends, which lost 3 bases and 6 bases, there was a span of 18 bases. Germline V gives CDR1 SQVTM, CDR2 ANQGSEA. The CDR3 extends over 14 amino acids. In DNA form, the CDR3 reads TGCAGCGTTGAGGGGCGGACTGAACTACGCGAGCAGTACTTC. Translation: CSVEGRTELREQYF.

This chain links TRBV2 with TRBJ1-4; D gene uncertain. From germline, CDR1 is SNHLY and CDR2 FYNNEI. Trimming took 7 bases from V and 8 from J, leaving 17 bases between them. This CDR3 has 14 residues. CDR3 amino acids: CASNPSPVGEKLFF. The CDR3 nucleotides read TGTGCCAGCAATCCCAGCCCGGTGGGGGAAAAACTGTTTTTT.

CDR3: CASSFTEHSGNTIYF. The CDR3 DNA sequence: TGTGCCAGCAGCTTTACAGAACACTCTGGAAACACCATATATTTT. The chain combines TRBV6-2 or TRBV6-3 with TRBJ1-3, with D unclear. Trimming took 6 bases from V and 0 from J, leaving 12 bases between them. CDR1 and CDR2 from the germline V gene are MNHEY and SVGEGT. CDR3 length: 15 residues.

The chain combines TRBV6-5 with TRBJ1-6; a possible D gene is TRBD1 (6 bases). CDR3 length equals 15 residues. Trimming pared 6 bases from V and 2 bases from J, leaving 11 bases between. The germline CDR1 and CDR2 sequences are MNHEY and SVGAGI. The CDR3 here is CASRSGAPYNSPLHF. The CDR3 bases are TGTGCCAGCAGGTCAGGGGCACCCTATAATTCACCCCTCCACTTT.

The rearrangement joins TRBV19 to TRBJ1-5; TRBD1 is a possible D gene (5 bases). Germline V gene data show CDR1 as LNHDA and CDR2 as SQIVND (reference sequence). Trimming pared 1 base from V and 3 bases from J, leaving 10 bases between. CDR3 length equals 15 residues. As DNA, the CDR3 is TGTGCCAGTAGTATAGTGAAAGGGGACAATCAGCCCCAGCATTTT. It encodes CASSIVKGDNQPQHF. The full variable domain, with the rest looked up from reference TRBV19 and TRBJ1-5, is DGGITQSPKYLFRKEGQNVTLSCEQNLNHDAMYWYRQDPGQGLRLIYYSQIVNDFQKGDIAEGYSVSREKKESFPLTVTSAQKNPTAFYLCASSIVKGDNQPQHFGDGTRLSIL.

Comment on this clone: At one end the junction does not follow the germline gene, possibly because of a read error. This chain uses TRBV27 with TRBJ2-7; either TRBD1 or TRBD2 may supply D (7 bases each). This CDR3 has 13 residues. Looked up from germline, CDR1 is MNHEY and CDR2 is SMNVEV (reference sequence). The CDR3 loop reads CASSFRGGYGQYF. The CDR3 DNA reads TGTGCCAGCAGTTTCAGGGGGGGATACGGGCAGTACTTC.

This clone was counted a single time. CDR3 region: CASSLVGFGKLFF. The DNA for the CDR3 is TGTGCCAGCAGCTTAGTCGGTTTTGGAAAACTGTTTTTT. The chain joins TRBV7-8 to TRBJ1-4, with D uncertain. The CDR3 is 13 residues long. The germline V and J ends were trimmed by 1 base and 10 bases, with 10 bases remaining between them. Looked up from germline, CDR1 is SGHVS and CDR2 is FQNEAQ.

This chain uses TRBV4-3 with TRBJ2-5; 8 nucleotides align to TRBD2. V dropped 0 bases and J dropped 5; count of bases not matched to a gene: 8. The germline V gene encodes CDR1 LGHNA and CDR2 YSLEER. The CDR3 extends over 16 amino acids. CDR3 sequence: CASSQDRSGGRETQYF. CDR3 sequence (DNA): TGCGCCAGCAGCCAAGATCGAAGCGGGGGTCGGGAGACCCAGTACTTC.

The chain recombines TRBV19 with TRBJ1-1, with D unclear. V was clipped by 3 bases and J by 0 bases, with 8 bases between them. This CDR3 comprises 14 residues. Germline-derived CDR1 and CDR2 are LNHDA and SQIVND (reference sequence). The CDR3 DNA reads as TGTGCCAGTAGTATTGTGCTACTGAACACTGAAGCTTTCTTT. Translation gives CASSIVLLNTEAFF.

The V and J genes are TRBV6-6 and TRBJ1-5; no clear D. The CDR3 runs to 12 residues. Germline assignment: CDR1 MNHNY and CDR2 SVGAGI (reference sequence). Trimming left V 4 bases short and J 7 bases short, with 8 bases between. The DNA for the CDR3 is TGTGCCAGCAGTTCCGACCCGCAGCCCCAGCATTTT. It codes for CASSSDPQPQHF.

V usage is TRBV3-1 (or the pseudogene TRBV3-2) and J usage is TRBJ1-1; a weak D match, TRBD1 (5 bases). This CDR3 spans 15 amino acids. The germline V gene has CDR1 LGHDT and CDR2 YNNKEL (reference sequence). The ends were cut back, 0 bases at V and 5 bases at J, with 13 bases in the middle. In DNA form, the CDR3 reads TGTGCCAGCAGCCAAGACTCGGGGGGGAGGACTGAAGCTTTCTTT. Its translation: CASSQDSGGRTEAFF.

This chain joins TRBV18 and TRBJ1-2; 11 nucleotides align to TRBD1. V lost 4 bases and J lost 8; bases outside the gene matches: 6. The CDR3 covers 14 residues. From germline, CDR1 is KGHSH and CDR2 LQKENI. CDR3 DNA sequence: TGTGCCAGCTCACGAGGACAGGGGGCTTCCGGCTACACCTTC. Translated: CASSRGQGASGYTF.

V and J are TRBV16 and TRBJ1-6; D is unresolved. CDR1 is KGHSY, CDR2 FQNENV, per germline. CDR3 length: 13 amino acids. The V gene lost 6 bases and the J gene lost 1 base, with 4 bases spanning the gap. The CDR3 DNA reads TGTGCCAGCAGGGCTTCCTATAATTCACCCCTCCACTTT. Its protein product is CASRASYNSPLHF.

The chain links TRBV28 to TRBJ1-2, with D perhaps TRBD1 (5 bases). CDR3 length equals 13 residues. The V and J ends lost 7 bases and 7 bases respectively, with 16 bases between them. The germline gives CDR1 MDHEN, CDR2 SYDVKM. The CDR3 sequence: CASTPRGRGGYTF. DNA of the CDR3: TGTGCCAGCACCCCCCGAGGGAGGGGTGGCTACACCTTC.

CDR3 loop: CATGTDRTDTQYF. The DNA of the CDR3 is TGTGCCACGGGGACAGACCGCACAGATACGCAGTATTTT. The chain has TRBV24-1 and TRBJ2-3; 7 nucleotides align to TRBD1. The ends lost 10 bases at V and 1 base at J; junction bases unmatched: 4. This CDR3 is built from 13 residues. Germline CDR1 reads KGHDR; CDR2 reads SFDVKD.

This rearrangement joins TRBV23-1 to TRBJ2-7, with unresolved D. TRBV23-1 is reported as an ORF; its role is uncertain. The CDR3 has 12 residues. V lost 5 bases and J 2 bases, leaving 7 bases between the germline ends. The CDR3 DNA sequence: TGCGCCAGCAGTTATAAGACCTACGAGCAGTACTTC. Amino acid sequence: CASSYKTYEQYF.

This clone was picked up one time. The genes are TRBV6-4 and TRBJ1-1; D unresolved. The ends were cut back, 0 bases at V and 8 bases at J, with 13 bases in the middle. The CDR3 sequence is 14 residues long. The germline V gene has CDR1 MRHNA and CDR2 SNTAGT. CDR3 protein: CASSDSIFSREAFF. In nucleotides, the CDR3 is TGTGCCAGCAGTGACTCGATTTTCAGCCGAGAAGCTTTCTTT.

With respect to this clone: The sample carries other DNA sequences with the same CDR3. The CDR3 sequence is CASSLGGNTEAFF. In DNA, the CDR3 is TGTGCCAGCAGTTTGGGCGGGAACACTGAAGCTTTCTTT. The V gene is TRBV27, the J gene TRBJ1-1; D uncertain. The CDR3 consists of 13 residues. V was clipped by 3 bases and J by 1 base, with 6 bases between them. Looked up from germline, CDR1 is MNHEY and CDR2 is SMNVEV (reference sequence).

The CDR3 coding sequence is TGTGCCAGCAGCTTTTCGGGCGCTAACTATGGCTACACCTTC. Protein: CASSFSGANYGYTF. V is TRBV7-9 and J is TRBJ1-2; D unclear. Trimming stripped 3 bases from V and 0 bases from J, with 8 bases between. CDR1 is SEHNR, CDR2 FQNEAQ, per germline (reference sequence). This CDR3 has 14 amino acids.

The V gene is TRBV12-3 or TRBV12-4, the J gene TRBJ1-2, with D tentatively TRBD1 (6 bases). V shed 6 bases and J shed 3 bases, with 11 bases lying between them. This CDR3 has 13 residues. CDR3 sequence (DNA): TGTGCCAGCAGCCAGGGACACGACTATGGCTACACCTTC. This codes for CASSQGHDYGYTF.

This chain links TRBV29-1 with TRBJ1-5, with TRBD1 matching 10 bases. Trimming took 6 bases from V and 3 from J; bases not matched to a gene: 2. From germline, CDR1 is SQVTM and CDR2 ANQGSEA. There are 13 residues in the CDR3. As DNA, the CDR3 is TGCAGCGTGACAGGGGGCGACAATCAGCCCCAGCATTTT. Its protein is CSVTGGDNQPQHF.

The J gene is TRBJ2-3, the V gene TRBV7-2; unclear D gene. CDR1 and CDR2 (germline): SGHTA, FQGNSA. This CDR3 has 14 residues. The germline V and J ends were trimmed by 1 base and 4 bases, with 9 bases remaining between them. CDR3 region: CASSLGGAADTQYF. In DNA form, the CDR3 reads TGTGCCAGCAGCTTAGGCGGAGCTGCAGATACGCAGTATTTT.

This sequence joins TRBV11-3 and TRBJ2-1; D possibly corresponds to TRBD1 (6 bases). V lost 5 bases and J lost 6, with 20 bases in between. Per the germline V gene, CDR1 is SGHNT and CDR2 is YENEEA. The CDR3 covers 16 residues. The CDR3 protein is CASSRSGGGLSNEQFF. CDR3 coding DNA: TGTGCCAGCAGCCGTTCTGGGGGCGGCCTCTCCAATGAGCAGTTCTTC.

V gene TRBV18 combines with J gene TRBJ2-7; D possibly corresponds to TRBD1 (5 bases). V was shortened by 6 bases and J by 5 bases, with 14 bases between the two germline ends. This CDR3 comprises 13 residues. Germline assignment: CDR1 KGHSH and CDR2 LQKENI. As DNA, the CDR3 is TGTGCCAGCTCTCCCCAGGGCAGTGACGAGCAGTACTTC. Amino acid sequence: CASSPQGSDEQYF.

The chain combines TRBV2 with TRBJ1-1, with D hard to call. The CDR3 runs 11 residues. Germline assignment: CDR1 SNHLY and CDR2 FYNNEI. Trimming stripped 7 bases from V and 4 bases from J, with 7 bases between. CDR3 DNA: TGTGCCAGCAACCCGGGCACTGAAGCTTTCTTT. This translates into CASNPGTEAFF.

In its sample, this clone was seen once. In DNA form, the CDR3 reads TGTGCCAGCAGTTTATCACCGGAGGGAGTCTACAATGAGCAGTTCTTC. This sequence encodes CASSLSPEGVYNEQFF. V usage is TRBV27 and J usage is TRBJ2-1; tentatively, D is TRBD2 (6 bases). Germline lookup yields CDR1 MNHEY and CDR2 SMNVEV (reference sequence). Trimming took off 0 bases at V and 3 bases at J, with 12 bases between the two ends. The CDR3 runs 16 residues.

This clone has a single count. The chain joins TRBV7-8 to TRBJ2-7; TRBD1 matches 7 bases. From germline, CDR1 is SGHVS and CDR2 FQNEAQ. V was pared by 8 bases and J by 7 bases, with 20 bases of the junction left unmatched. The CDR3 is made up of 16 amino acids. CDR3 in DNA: TGTGCCAGCTCAGAGGGGGCTGGGATCGGGACGGCAGAGCAGTACTTC. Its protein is CASSEGAGIGTAEQYF.

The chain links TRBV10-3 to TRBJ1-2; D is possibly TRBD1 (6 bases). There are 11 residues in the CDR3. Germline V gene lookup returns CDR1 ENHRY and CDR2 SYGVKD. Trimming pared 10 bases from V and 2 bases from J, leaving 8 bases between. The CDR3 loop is CASTGNYGYTF. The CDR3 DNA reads TGTGCCAGTACAGGGAACTATGGCTACACCTTC.

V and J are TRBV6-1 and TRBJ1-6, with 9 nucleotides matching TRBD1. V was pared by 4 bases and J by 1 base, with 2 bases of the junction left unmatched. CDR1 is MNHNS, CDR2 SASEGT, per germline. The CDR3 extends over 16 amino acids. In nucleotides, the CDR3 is TGTGCCAGCAGTGCACAGGGGGCTTCCTATAATTCACCCCTCCACTTT. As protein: CASSAQGASYNSPLHF.

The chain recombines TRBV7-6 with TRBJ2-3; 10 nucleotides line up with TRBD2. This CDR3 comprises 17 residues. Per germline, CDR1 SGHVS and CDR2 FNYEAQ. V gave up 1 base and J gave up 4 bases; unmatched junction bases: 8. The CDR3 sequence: CASSLGSASGGPDTQYF. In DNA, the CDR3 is TGTGCCAGCAGCTTAGGCTCGGCTAGCGGGGGCCCAGATACGCAGTATTTT.